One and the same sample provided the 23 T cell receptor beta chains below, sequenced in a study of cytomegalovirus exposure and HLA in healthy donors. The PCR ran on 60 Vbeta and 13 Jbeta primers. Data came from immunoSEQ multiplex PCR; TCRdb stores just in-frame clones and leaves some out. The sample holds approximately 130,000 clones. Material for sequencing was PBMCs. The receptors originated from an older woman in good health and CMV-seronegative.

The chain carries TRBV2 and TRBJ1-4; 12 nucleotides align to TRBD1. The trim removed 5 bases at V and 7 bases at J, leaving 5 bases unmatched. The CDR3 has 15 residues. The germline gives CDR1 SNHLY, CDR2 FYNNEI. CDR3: CASSLGQGAGEKLFF. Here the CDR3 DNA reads TGTGCCAGCAGTTTGGGACAGGGGGCGGGTGAAAAACTGTTTTTT.

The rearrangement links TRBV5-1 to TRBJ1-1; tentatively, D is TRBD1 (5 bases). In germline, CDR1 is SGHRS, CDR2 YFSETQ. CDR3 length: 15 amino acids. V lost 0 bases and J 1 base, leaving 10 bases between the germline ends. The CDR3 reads CASSLGGDPNTEAFF. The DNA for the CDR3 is TGCGCCAGCAGCTTGGGGGGGGACCCGAACACTGAAGCTTTCTTT.

The CDR3 loop reads CASSALGTAGNTIYF. CDR3 nucleotides: TGTGCCAGCAGCGCGCTCGGGACAGCTGGAAACACCATATATTTT. The rearrangement links TRBV9 to TRBJ1-3; 7 nucleotides align to TRBD1. Trimming at V came to 3 bases and at J to 2 bases, leaving 5 bases not matched to a gene. The germline V gene encodes CDR1 SGDLS and CDR2 YYNGEE. The CDR3 has 15 residues.

CDR3 sequence (DNA): TGTGCCAGCAGCTTGGGAGGGGGTATCGGATCCCAAGAGACCCAGTACTTC. Amino acids: CASSLGGGIGSQETQYF. The gene calls are TRBV7-3 and TRBJ2-5; possibly TRBD2 for D (7 bases). Trimming removed 3 bases from V and 1 base from J, with 18 bases in between. Germline-derived CDR1 and CDR2 are SGHTA and FQGTGA. The CDR3 is 17 amino acids.

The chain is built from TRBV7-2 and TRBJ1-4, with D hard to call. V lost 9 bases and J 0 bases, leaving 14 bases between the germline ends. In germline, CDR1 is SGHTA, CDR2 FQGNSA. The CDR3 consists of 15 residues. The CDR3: CASSLGRATNEKLFF. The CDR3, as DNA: TGTGCCAGTTCCCTTGGGCGTGCAACTAATGAAAAACTGTTTTTT. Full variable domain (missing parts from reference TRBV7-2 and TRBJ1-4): GAGVSQSPSNKVTEKGKDVELRCDPISGHTALYWYRQSLGQGLEFLIYFQGNSAPDKSGLPSDRFSAERTGGSVSTLTIQRTQQEDSAVYLCASSLGRATNEKLFFGSGTQLSVL.

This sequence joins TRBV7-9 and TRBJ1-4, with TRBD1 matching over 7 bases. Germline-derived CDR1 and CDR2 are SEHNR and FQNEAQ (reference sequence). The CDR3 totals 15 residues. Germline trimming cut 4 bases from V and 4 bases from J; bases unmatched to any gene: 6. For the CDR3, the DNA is TGTGCCAGCAGCTCGAAGACAGGGATTAATGAAAAACTGTTTTTT. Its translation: CASSSKTGINEKLFF.

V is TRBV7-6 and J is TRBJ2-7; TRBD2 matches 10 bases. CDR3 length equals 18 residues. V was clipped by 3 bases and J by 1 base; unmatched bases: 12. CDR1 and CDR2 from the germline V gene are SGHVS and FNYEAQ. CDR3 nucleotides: TGTGCCAGCAGCTTTTGGCCAGCAGGGACTAGCGCTTCCTACGAGCAGTACTTC. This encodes CASSFWPAGTSASYEQYF.

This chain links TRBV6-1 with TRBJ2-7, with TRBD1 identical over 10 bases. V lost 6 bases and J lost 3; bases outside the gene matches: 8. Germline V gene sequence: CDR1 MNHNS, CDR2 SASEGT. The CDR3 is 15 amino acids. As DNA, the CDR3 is TGTGCCAGCAGGACCGAGGGACAGGGGATCTACGAGCAGTACTTC. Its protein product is CASRTEGQGIYEQYF.

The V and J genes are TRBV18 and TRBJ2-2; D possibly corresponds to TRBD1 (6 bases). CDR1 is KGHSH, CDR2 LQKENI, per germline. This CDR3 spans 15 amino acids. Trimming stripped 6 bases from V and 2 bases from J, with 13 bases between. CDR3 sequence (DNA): TGTGCCAGCTCGACTGGGACACCTAACACCGGGGAGCTGTTTTTT. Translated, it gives CASSTGTPNTGELFF.

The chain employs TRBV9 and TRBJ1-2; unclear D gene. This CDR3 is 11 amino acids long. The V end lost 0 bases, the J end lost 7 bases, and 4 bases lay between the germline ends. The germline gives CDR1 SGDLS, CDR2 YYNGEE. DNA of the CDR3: TGTGCCAGCAGCGTAGGGGCTGGCTACACCTTC. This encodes CASSVGAGYTF.

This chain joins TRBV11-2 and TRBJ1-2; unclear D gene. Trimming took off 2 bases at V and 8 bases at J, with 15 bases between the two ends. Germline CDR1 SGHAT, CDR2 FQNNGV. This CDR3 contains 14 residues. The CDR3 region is CASSLIPGQPGYTF. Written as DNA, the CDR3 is TGTGCCAGCAGCTTAATTCCAGGCCAGCCGGGCTACACCTTC.

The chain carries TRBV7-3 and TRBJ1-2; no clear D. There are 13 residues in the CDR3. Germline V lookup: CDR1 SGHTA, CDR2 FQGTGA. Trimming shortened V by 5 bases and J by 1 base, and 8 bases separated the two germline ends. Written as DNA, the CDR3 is TGTGCCAGCAGCCCGAGGGTTAACTATGGCTACACCTTC. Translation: CASSPRVNYGYTF.

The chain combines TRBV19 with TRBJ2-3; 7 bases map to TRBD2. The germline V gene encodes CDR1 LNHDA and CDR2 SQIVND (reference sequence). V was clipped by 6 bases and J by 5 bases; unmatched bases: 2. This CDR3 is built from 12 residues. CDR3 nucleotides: TGTGCCAGTAGCCCGGGAGGAGATACGCAGTATTTT. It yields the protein CASSPGGDTQYF.

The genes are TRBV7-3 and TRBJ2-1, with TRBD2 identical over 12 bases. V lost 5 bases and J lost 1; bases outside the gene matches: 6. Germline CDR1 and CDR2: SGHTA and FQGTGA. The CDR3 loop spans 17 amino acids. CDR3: CASSLAGGRESYNEQFF. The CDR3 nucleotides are TGTGCCAGCAGCCTAGCGGGGGGGCGGGAGTCCTACAATGAGCAGTTCTTC. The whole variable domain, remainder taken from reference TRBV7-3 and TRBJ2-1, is GAGVSQTPSNKVTEKGKYVELRCDPISGHTALYWYRQSLGQGPEFLIYFQGTGAADDSGLPNDRFFAVRPEGSVSTLKIQRTERGDSAVYLCASSLAGGRESYNEQFFGPGTRLTVL.

CDR3 in amino acids: CASSLFSTGIRYEQYF. The CDR3, as DNA: TGTGCCAGCAGCTTGTTCTCAACGGGAATCCGCTACGAGCAGTACTTC. V gene TRBV5-6 combines with J gene TRBJ2-7; D may be TRBD2 (5 bases). Deletions cut 1 base from V and 3 bases from J, with 17 bases between. This CDR3 is built from 16 residues. CDR1 is SGHDT, CDR2 YYEEEE, per germline.

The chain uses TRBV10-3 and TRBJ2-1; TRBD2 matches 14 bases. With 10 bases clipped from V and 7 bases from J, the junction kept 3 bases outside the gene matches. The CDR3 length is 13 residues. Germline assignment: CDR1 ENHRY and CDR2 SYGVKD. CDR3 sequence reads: CATGTSGRNEQFF. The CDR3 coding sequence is TGTGCCACCGGGACTAGCGGGAGAAATGAGCAGTTCTTC.

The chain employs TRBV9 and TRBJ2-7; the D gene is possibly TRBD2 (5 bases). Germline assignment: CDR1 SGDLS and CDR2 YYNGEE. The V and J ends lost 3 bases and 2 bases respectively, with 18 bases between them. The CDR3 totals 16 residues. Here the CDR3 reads CASSAGSREIPYEQYF. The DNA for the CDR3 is TGTGCCAGCAGCGCCGGCAGTAGGGAGATCCCCTACGAGCAGTACTTC.

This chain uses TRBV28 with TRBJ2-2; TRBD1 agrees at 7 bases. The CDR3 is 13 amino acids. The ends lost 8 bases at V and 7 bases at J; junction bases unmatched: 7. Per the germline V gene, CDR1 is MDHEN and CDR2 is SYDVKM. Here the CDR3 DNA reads TGTGCCAGCTGTACAGGGGCCGGCGGGGAGCTGTTTTTT. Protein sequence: CASCTGAGGELFF.

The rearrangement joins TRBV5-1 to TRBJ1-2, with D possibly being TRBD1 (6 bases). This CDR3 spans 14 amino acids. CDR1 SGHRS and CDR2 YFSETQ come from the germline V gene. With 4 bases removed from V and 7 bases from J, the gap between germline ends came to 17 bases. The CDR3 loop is CASSPDTEGGGYTF. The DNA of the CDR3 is TGCGCCAGCAGCCCAGACACCGAAGGGGGTGGCTACACCTTC.

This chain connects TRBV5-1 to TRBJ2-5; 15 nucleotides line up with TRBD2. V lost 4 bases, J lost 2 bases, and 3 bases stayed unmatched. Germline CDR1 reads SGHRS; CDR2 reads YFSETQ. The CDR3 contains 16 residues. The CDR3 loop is CASSPGTSGGQETQYF. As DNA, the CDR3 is TGCGCCAGCAGCCCCGGGACTAGCGGGGGGCAAGAGACCCAGTACTTC.

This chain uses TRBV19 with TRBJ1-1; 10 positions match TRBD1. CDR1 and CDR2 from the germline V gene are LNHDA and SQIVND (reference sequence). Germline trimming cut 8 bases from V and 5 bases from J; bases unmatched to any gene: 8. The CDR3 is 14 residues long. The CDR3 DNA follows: TGTGCCAGTTTGGCCCCGGGACAGGGGACTGAAGCTTTCTTT. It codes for CASLAPGQGTEAFF.

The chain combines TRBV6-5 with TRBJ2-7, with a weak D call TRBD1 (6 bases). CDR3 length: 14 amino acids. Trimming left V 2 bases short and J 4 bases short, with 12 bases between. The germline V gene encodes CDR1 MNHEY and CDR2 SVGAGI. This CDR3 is CASSYGGSLYEQYF. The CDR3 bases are TGTGCCAGCAGTTACGGGGGCAGCCTATACGAGCAGTACTTC.

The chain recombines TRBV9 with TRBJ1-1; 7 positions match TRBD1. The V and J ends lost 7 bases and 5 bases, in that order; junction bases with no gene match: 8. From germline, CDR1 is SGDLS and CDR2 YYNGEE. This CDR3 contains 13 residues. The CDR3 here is CASGAGGGTEAFF. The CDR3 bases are TGTGCCAGCGGGGCAGGGGGTGGTACTGAAGCTTTCTTT.